The present T cell receptor delta chain was sequenced within a study of γδ T cells in repeated Plasmodium falciparum infection. As to this clone: The antigen is unknown. The protein recorded in TCRdb matches a much larger clone and deviates from this DNA's translation at residue 10, suggesting a read error; the protein here is obtained by translating the DNA.

TCRdb re-identified clones in the multiplex PCR reads via CATT. The sample holds over 45,000 delta-chain clones, roughly 1.5% seen once. Study results and limitations: The Malian cohort came from a small rural village of predominantly one ethnic group.

The sequence was collected from a pool of human donors (malaria-infected and uninfected, not separated). Sequenced input: gamma-delta T cells from blood.

Here the CDR3 reads CALGELVLSWHWGIIPIIF. DNA of the CDR3: TGTGCTCTTGGGGAACTGGTTCTTTCTTGGCACTGGGGGATAATACCGATCATCTTT. The V gene is given as TRDV1, and no J gene call is available; the listed D gene, TRDD3, was not tested against the DNA. Per germline, CDR1 TSWWSYY and CDR2 QGS. The CDR3 covers 19 residues.